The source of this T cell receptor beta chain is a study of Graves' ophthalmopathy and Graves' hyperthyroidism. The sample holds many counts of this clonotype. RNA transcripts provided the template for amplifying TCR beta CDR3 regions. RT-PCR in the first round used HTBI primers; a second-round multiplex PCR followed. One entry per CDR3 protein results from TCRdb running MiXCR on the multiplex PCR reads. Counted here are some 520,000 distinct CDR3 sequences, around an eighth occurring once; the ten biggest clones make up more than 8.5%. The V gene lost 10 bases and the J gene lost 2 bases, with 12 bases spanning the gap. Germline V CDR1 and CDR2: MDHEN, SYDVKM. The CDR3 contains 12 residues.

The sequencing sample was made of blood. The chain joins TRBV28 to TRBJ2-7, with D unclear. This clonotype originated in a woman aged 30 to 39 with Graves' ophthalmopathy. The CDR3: CATGSQPYEQYF. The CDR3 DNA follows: TGTGCCACTGGGTCACAACCCTACGAGCAGTACTTC.